This TCR beta chain was sequenced in a study of TIL therapy for anti-PD-1-resistant metastatic lung cancer (dated by TCRdb to the early 2020s). General notes on the study: Enrolled patients had a median age of roughly 54 years (range about 38-85) and a median tumor PD-L1 proportion score of 6% to 6.5%. The cohort was composed predominantly of lung adenocarcinoma, with a handful of EGFR-mutant and two ALK-rearranged tumors included, and half of patients were identified as current or former smokers. A median non-synonymous tumor mutation burden of around 1.5 mutations per megabase was determined across the cohort by whole-exome sequencing. Clonotypes were tracked across tumor, expanded TIL product and serial blood samples by T cell receptor beta sequencing of tumor and peripheral blood.

The time point label, as the study defines it: pre-treatment sample, taken before nivolumab and TIL therapy. The baseline tumor samples, taken from the same resection that was used to grow TIL, were excised metastases, most often pleural nodules or supraclavicular lymph nodes. Tumors were harvested prior to any PD-1/PD-L1 blockade, after which nivolumab was administered to patients, and lymphodepletion, expanded TIL infusion and IL-2 were given to patients who progressed. Adults with stage 4 NSCLC were enrolled from 2017 to early 2020 in a dual-center phase I trial. The samples were drawn from an open-label, single-arm phase I trial testing tumor-infiltrating lymphocyte therapy combined with nivolumab in advanced non-small cell lung cancer. Parts of each resected tumor were snap-frozen in liquid nitrogen and kept at -80 degrees C. Using laser-capture macrodissection, tumor regions of interest were selected on H&E sections, then pulverized into about 15 mg aliquots and extracted using Qiagen Allprep kits.

Findings and caveats that apply to the study as a whole: Because the cohort was highly selected, with more treatment-naive, never-smoker and oncogene-addicted patients than is typical, generalizability is limited. Compared with baseline intratumoral T cells, expanded TIL cultures were more clonal and less diverse (median clonality approximately 6% vs 31%, p < 0.0001). The study protocol defined all tumor marker inferences as exploratory. Clonal turnover during TIL culture was high, and many clones enriched in the product were not detected in the baseline tumor, suggesting clonal contraction rather than faithful expansion.

Trimming at the junction amounts to 0 bases on V and 5 bases on J, and the germline ends lie 11 bases apart. Reading from cysteine to phenylalanine, the CDR3 counts 16 amino acids. The kept DNA is CDR3 alone, 48 bases in frame from the first base. Sequences LGHNA (CDR1) and YSLEER (CDR2) are obtained from the germline V gene. In the case of this clone: Its binding antigen is unknown. No much larger clonotype is one base removed from it; base qualities were not supplied.

The immunoSEQ v3 hsTCRB kit was used to amplify TCR beta CDR3 regions from genomic DNA through bias-controlled multiplex PCR. TCR libraries were sequenced on an Illumina NextSeq 500 to 1.5 million to 2.5 million read pairs for survey level or 5-6 million for deep level. As for the original processing: V, D and J genes were assigned, non-productive sequences were removed, and clonality was reported by immunoSEQ Analyzer software. Repertoires were compared using productive Simpson clonality and Morisita overlap index of productive TRB rearrangements between infused TIL and blood. TCRdb limited this immuneACCESS table to in-frame rearrangements with V and J called. A share of clones is missing; checked studies link under half to unresolved V genes, and the rest is unexplained. V, J and clone size were drawn from that table, and D and trimming were deduced from the DNA. The sample table shows some 10,000 clones, and about 74% are seen once. Jointly, the top ten make up about 10% of the sample.

The chain joins TRBV4-3 to TRBJ2-6; no D gene can be assigned with confidence. This specimen consisted of tumor tissue, obtained at baseline. The receptor was derived from a person between 30 and 80 years old with non-small cell lung cancer. Here is the DNA: TGCGCCAGCAGCCAAGAATTGCTGAGTCGGGCCAACGTCCTGACTTTC. Translation gives CASSQELLSRANVLTF.